This T cell receptor beta chain was obtained from a study of early T cells in non-severe SARS-CoV-2 infection listed by TCRdb under 2021. Background on the whole study: Bulk RNA from unsorted whole blood was used for TCR sequencing, so alpha and beta chains could not be paired.

A case-control design nested within a healthcare worker cohort in London, UK, was used, with weekly nasopharyngeal swab PCR tests and blood sampling performed. Healthcare workers were recruited during the week of the UK lockdown, between 23 and 31 March 2020, and followed weekly for up to 16 weeks. Points the paper makes about the study in general: VDJdb matching was skewed toward anti-spike CD8 responses, so virus-specific expansions were likely underestimated and private and CD4 specificities were missed.

The V end loses 2 bases and the J end loses 6 bases, and a stretch of 12 bases separates them. From the cysteine up to the phenylalanine, the CDR3 has a length of 14 residues. Only CDR3 DNA remains: 42 bases, in frame from the first base. CDR1 SEHNR and CDR2 FQNEAQ are derived from the germline V gene (reference sequence). Library method: 5' RACE. Sequencing was carried out with a NextSeq 500. The TCR library protocol attached unique molecular identifiers to individual cDNA molecules to correct for sequencing error and PCR bias. Both TCR alpha and beta chains were sequenced, and tight co-correlation was observed between alpha and beta sequence abundances in each sample. The study's processing was this. V gene, J gene and CDR3 annotation of TCR sequences was performed with Decombinator V4. Expanded TCRs were defined as changing significantly between any two time points under a Poisson model with p below 0.0001. Abundances of TCRs were expressed as counts per million after normalisation to the total number of TCRs sequenced in each sample. TRAV1-2 paired with TRAJ12, TRAJ20 or TRAJ33 defined MAIT TCRs, while TRAV10 paired with TRAJ18 defined iNKT TCRs. VDJdb, accessed 1 November 2021, was searched for CMV, EBV and SARS-CoV-2 annotated TCRs, excluding TCRs annotated for multiple antigens. In-frame beta chains were kept once TCRdb had trimmed the public reads at Q25 with fastp and called clones with MiXCR. Every distinct CDR3 protein forms one entry, paired with its most common genes and DNA. These V and J calls rely on TCRdb rather than the paper's analysis. The sample table shows tens of thousands of distinct CDR3 sequences, and about 10% are seen once. Together, the top ten hold around 5% of the sample.

This clonotype was counted ten times or more. The antigen it recognizes is unknown. Base qualities are missing; no much larger clone stands one base away. The sequence joins TRBV7-9 to TRBJ2-3, with TRBD1 tentatively as D gene (6 bases match). The sample consisted of whole blood, taken at baseline. The TCR originated in an adult who was a healthcare worker with PCR-confirmed SARS-CoV-2 infection or an uninfected control (not recorded which). The CDR3 region reads CASSLTPGADTQYF. The bases are TGTGCCAGCAGCTTAACCCCAGGGGCGGATACGCAGTATTTT.